Below are 10 T cell receptor beta chains sequenced from a single sample in a study of T cell clonality in common variable immunodeficiency. Sequencing used immunoSEQ multiplex PCR; TCRdb keeps in-frame clones, though not all of them. The specimen has 50,000 to 60,000 clones, none found just once. Sequenced: peripheral blood mononuclear cells. The source is a person between 18 and 75 years old in good health.

The sample holds many counts of this clone. Read data end 3 residues before the CDR3 end; the end is taken from the germline J gene. This chain links TRBV11-3 with TRBJ1-1; 7 bases line up with TRBD1. The V segment lost 2 bases and the J segment 1 base; nucleotides outside the gene matches: 1. Germline-derived CDR1 and CDR2 are SGHNT and YENEEA. This CDR3 has 14 amino acids. The sequenced CDR3 bases are TGTGCCAGCAGCTTATCAGGGGGGAACACTGAA. It translates to CASSLSGGNTE. The full CDR3 reads CASSLSGGNTEAFF.

Details on this clone: Coverage ceases 3 residues before the CDR3 finishes, and the germline J gene fills in the end. The rearrangement joins TRBV20-1 to TRBJ1-2; 7 nucleotides agree with TRBD1. The CDR3 is made up of 13 amino acids. CDR1 is DFQATT, CDR2 SNEGSKA, per germline (reference sequence). The ends lost 5 bases at V and 6 bases at J; junction bases unmatched: 9. The covered CDR3 bases are TGCAGTGCTTGGAAGGGGGCAAGTCATGGC. As protein: CSAWKGASHG. The CDR3 as a whole reads CSAWKGASHGYTF.

This clone has a count of ten or more. The read terminates 3 residues before the CDR3 end, so the remaining end is supplied by the germline J gene. This chain links TRBV20-1 with TRBJ2-7; the match to TRBD2 covers 7 bases. From germline, CDR1 is DFQATT and CDR2 SNEGSKA (reference sequence). The CDR3 has 16 amino acids. The part of the CDR3 DNA that was read is TGCAGCGCCCGCCAATCCCCCGGGACTACCGGCTACGAG. Its protein is CSARQSPGTTGYE. The full CDR3 protein is CSARQSPGTTGYEQYF.

This clone was counted many times. The sequence runs out 3 residues before the end of the CDR3; the remainder is reconstructed from the germline J gene. This sequence joins TRBV18 and TRBJ1-2; 7 bases are a match to TRBD1. There are 15 residues in the CDR3. Germline V gene data show CDR1 as KGHSH and CDR2 as LQKENI. Unmatched junction bases numbered 6, after V lost 2 bases and J lost 3 bases. The part of the CDR3 DNA that was read is TGTGCCAGCTCACCAGAGGGACAGAACTACTATGGC. This encodes CASSPEGQNYYG. The full CDR3 protein is CASSPEGQNYYGYTF.

There are many counts of this clone. The CDR3 end falls 3 residues outside the read, so it is completed with the germline J gene. The rearrangement uses TRBV7-9 and TRBJ1-2; D uncertain. Germline assignment: CDR1 SEHNR and CDR2 FQNEAQ (reference sequence). This CDR3 is built from 13 residues. V was pared by 1 base and J by 4 bases, with 7 bases between. The sequenced CDR3 bases are TGTGCCAGCAGCTTAGGATCCGGCTATGGC. As protein: CASSLGSGYG. The whole CDR3 sequence reads CASSLGSGYGYTF.

CDR3 DNA (partial): TGTGCCAGCAGTGGGGACATGAACACTGAA. It codes for CASSGDMNTE. The full CDR3 is CASSGDMNTEAFF. The chain is built from TRBV2 and TRBJ1-1, with D maybe TRBD1 (6 bases). The CDR3 end is not reached by the read, which stops 3 residues before it; the germline J gene fills it in. CDR1 and CDR2 (germline): SNHLY, FYNNEI. Trimming pared 4 bases from V and 0 bases from J, leaving 6 bases between. The CDR3 runs 13 residues. The whole variable domain, remainder taken from reference TRBV2 and TRBJ1-1, is EPEVTQTPSHQVTQMGQEVILRCVPISNHLYFYWYRQILGQKVEFLVSFYNNEISEKSEIFDDQFSVERPDGSNFTLKIRSTKLEDSAMYFCASSGDMNTEAFFGQGTRLTVV.

This clone was picked up many times. The CDR3 region is CASSPVSGRDTQYF. CDR3 DNA (partial): TGCGCCAGCAGCCCAGTTAGCGGGAGGGATACG. This chain joins TRBV5-1 and TRBJ2-3, with TRBD2 matching 10 bases. Read data end 3 residues before the CDR3 end; the end is taken from the germline J gene. The CDR3 covers 14 residues. Germline CDR1 SGHRS, CDR2 YFSETQ. With 4 bases clipped from V and 6 bases from J, the junction kept 5 bases outside the gene matches.

To note about this clone: The CDR3 end is not reached by the read, which stops 3 residues before it; the germline J gene fills it in. The chain couples TRBV2 to TRBJ1-2, with TRBD1 matching 7 bases. The V and J ends lost 6 bases and 7 bases, in that order; junction bases with no gene match: 11. The CDR3 is 14 residues long. CDR1 and CDR2 from the germline V gene are SNHLY and FYNNEI. CDR3 DNA (partial): TGTGCCAGCAGGGCGCCGGGACAGTATTCTGGC. Its translation: CASRAPGQYSG. The whole CDR3 is CASRAPGQYSGYTF. Supplemented by reference TRBV2 and TRBJ1-2, the full variable domain reads EPEVTQTPSHQVTQMGQEVILRCVPISNHLYFYWYRQILGQKVEFLVSFYNNEISEKSEIFDDQFSVERPDGSNFTLKIRSTKLEDSAMYFCASRAPGQYSGYTFGSGTRLTVV.

In the case of this clone: A clone one base away is much larger, so this may be a read error. Read coverage stops 3 residues before the CDR3 terminus; the germline J gene supplies the remainder. The chain employs TRBV18 and TRBJ2-3; 7 bases match TRBD2. Germline V gene sequence: CDR1 KGHSH, CDR2 LQKENI. This CDR3 comprises 17 residues. CDR3 in amino acids: CASSPARGDRSGQPQYF. The part of the CDR3 DNA that was read is TGTGCCAGCTCACCCGCTCGGGGGGATCGGTCAGGCCAGCCG.

This clone showed up many times. The DNA ends 3 residues before the CDR3 does, and the rest of the CDR3 is filled in from the germline J gene. The chain has TRBV9 and TRBJ2-3; D tentatively reads TRBD1 or TRBD2 (6 bases each). Trimming left V 0 bases short and J 3 bases short, with 11 bases between. In germline, CDR1 is SGDLS, CDR2 YYNGEE. The CDR3 is 15 amino acids. The DNA read from the CDR3 is TGTGCCAGCAGCGTAGGCACAGGGAGGACAGATACG. It yields the protein CASSVGTGRTDT. The whole CDR3 is CASSVGTGRTDTQYF. Full variable domain (rest looked up from reference TRBV9 and TRBJ2-3): DSGVTQTPKHLITATGQRVTLRCSPRSGDLSVYWYQQSLDQGLQFLIQYYNGEERAKGNILERFSAQQFPDLHSELNLSSLELGDSALYFCASSVGTGRTDTQYFGPGTRLTVL.